This T cell receptor beta chain was documented in a study of shared clonotypes between healthy human individuals. The protocol was immunoSEQ multiplex PCR, while the TCRdb copy is restricted to in-frame clones and leaves out a portion. Of about 340,000 clones listed, roughly 80% were seen once; the top ten hold more than 9%. Sample: memory CD4+ T cells sorted from blood. Noted subset: CD45RA-negative fraction. The clonotype originates from a man aged 30 to 45 in good health.

CDR3 DNA sequence: TGTGCCATCAGGGGACAGGGTTACGACGAGCAGTACTTC. Protein product: CAIRGQGYDEQYF. The chain uses TRBV10-3 and TRBJ2-7; 9 bases line up with TRBD1. V lost 6 bases, J lost 5 bases, and 5 bases stayed unmatched. The germline CDR1 and CDR2 sequences are ENHRY and SYGVKD. The CDR3 length is 13 residues.